A selection of T cell receptor beta chains follows, all from one sample in a study of T-cell memory formation after mild COVID-19. TCRdb reprocessed the 5' RACE reads with MiXCR, giving one entry per CDR3 protein. Of 560,000 or so distinct CDR3 sequences in the sample, 15% to 20% were seen once. Source material: PBMCs or a T cell subset sorted from them (not recorded which). The receptors come from an adult woman who had mild COVID-19 (a few samples of this study predate the infection). Cell type and time point are not known. Each CDR3 is given with its conserved first and last residue. Fields, in order: J gene, clone size, D gene, V gene, CDR3 protein, CDR3 DNA. D genes are given only for firm matches. Rows give clone size only sometimes, using once, few, many, or a class for an expanded clone.

TRBJ2-1 - - TRBV18 CASSPPPGGPNEQFF TGTGCCAGCTCACCACCCCCAGGCGGTCCCAATGAGCAGTTCTTC
TRBJ2-3 - TRBD1 TRBV7-9 CASSLADRGEDTQYF TGTGCCAGCAGCTTAGCGGACAGGGGGGAAGATACGCAGTATTTT
TRBJ2-7 few - TRBV29-1 CSVRVSYEQYF TGCAGCGTCCGCGTCTCCTACGAGCAGTACTTC
TRBJ2-3 few TRBD2 TRBV7-2 CASNPRGLRLDTQYF TGTGCCAGCAACCCGCGGGGGTTACGCCTAGATACGCAGTATTTT
TRBJ1-6 - - TRBV20-1 CGAKPEGLNSPLHF TGCGGGGCCAAGCCAGAGGGGCTCAATTCACCCCTCCACTTT
TRBJ2-5 once - TRBV20-1 CSARDGFPEAETQYF TGCAGTGCTAGAGATGGGTTCCCAGAGGCGGAGACCCAGTACTTC
TRBJ1-5 - - TRBV4-1 CASSQVGGGGNQPQHF TGCGCCAGCAGCCAAGTTGGCGGGGGAGGCAATCAGCCCCAGCATTTT
TRBJ2-1 few - TRBV4-2 CASSQDVGGYNEQFF TGTGCCAGCAGCCAAGATGTAGGTGGGTACAATGAGCAGTTCTTC
TRBJ1-1 few TRBD1 TRBV29-1 CSAAGTGFTEAFF TGCAGCGCTGCCGGGACAGGGTTCACTGAAGCTTTCTTT
TRBJ1-2 few TRBD1 TRBV20-1 CSARGGGGYGYTF TGCAGTGCTAGGGGAGGGGGCGGCTATGGCTACACCTTC
TRBJ2-5 many - TRBV6-2/TRBV6-3 CASSYTRAGLETQYF TGTGCCAGCAGTTATACCCGCGCGGGCCTAGAGACCCAGTACTTC
TRBJ1-4 - - TRBV7-6 CASSLARGSEKLFF TGTGCCAGCAGCTTAGCCAGGGGAAGTGAAAAACTGTTTTTT
TRBJ1-1 few - TRBV18 CASSRYRAGDTEAFF TGTGCCAGCTCACGCTACAGGGCAGGGGACACTGAAGCTTTCTTT
TRBJ2-1 once TRBD1 TRBV24-1 CATSLQGPMYNEQFF TGTGCCACCTCCTTACAGGGGCCTATGTACAATGAGCAGTTCTTC
TRBJ1-2 few - TRBV12-3/TRBV12-4 CASSPANSHGYTF TGTGCCAGCAGTCCCGCCAATTCGCATGGCTACACCTTC
TRBJ2-2 - - TRBV7-9 CASTTGGELFF TGTGCCAGCACGACGGGCGGGGAGCTGTTTTTT
TRBJ2-1 many - TRBV2 CASKLLVGGSRRNEQFF TGTGCCAGCAAGCTTTTGGTGGGGGGCAGTCGCAGGAATGAGCAGTTCTTC
TRBJ2-3 many TRBD2 TRBV5-1 CASSSLTSGGLKPTDTQYF TGCGCCAGCAGCTCCTTGACTAGCGGGGGCCTTAAGCCCACAGATACGCAGTATTTT
TRBJ2-6 - - TRBV2 CASTAFGAGANVLTF TGTGCCAGCACGGCATTCGGCGCTGGGGCCAACGTCCTGACTTTC
TRBJ2-7 few TRBD2 TRBV9 CASSASSGGASSYEQYF TGTGCCAGCAGCGCATCTAGCGGGGGGGCGAGCTCCTACGAGCAGTACTTC
TRBJ2-5 - - TRBV10-3 CAISESGPRETQYF TGTGCCATCAGTGAGTCAGGGCCGAGAGAGACCCAGTACTTC
TRBJ2-5 - - TRBV24-1 CATSDSGTQYF TGTGCCACCAGTGATTCCGGGACCCAGTACTTC
TRBJ2-6 - TRBD1 TRBV3-1 CASSQPGGFGANVLTF TGTGCCAGCAGCCAACCAGGGGGCTTTGGGGCCAACGTCCTGACTTTC
TRBJ2-1 - - TRBV11-3 CASLEVGSSYNEQFF TGTGCCAGCTTGGAGGTCGGGAGCTCCTACAATGAGCAGTTCTTC
TRBJ1-6 - - TRBV3-1 CASSQNGPRPLHF TGTGCCAGCAGCCAGAACGGACCTAGGCCCCTCCACTTT